The rows below give T cell receptor beta chains drawn from one sample of a study of T-cell reconstitution after alpha-beta-depleted transplantation in children. TCRdb re-called the PCR reads with MiXCR, one entry per CDR3 protein. Among fewer than 550,000 distinct CDR3 sequences listed, roughly 11% were seen once. The sample was PBMCs, mostly from graft donor cells, taken 180 days after TCRalphabeta/CD19-depleted stem cell transplant. The receptors were sampled from a female patient aged 2-10 years who had a stem cell transplant for aplastic anemia, so the T cells may come from the graft donor. Both conserved end residues are part of each CDR3. D genes are given only for firm matches. Size values are once, few and many counts, or a class for expanded clones, and some rows have none.

CDR3 protein: CASRQPLLYGYTF
CDR3 DNA: TGTGCCAGCAGACAACCGCTCCTCTATGGCTACACCTTC
D gene: .
clone size: few
V gene: TRBV28
J gene: TRBJ1-2

CDR3 protein: CASSPRGVGGTYEQYF
CDR3 DNA: TGTGCCAGCTCACCACGGGGCGTAGGAGGGACCTACGAGCAGTACTTC
D gene: .
clone size: .
V gene: TRBV18
J gene: TRBJ2-7

CDR3 protein: CASSRGQSNYGYTF
CDR3 DNA: TGCGCCAGCAGCAGGGGACAGTCTAACTATGGCTACACCTTC
D gene: TRBD1
clone size: .
V gene: TRBV5-1
J gene: TRBJ1-2

CDR3 protein: CASSYETGTISDNEQFF
CDR3 DNA: TGTGCCAGCAGTTACGAAACCGGGACCATCTCTGATAATGAGCAGTTCTTC
D gene: .
clone size: .
V gene: TRBV6-5
J gene: TRBJ2-1

CDR3 protein: CASSYKGDRGTPLHF
CDR3 DNA: TGTGCCAGCAGTTACAAGGGGGACAGGGGCACACCCCTCCACTTT
D gene: TRBD1
clone size: few
V gene: TRBV6-5
J gene: TRBJ1-6

CDR3 protein: CASSFRDRGGEQFF
CDR3 DNA: TGTGCCAGCAGTTTCCGGGACAGGGGCGGAGAGCAGTTCTTC
D gene: TRBD1
clone size: .
V gene: TRBV12-3/TRBV12-4
J gene: TRBJ2-1

CDR3 protein: CAISESRRSPGRRGTDTQYF
CDR3 DNA: TGTGCCATCAGTGAGTCGAGAAGGTCCCCAGGTAGAAGGGGCACAGATACGCAGTATTTT
D gene: .
clone size: many
V gene: TRBV10-3
J gene: TRBJ2-3

CDR3 protein: CASNEQGRTNTGELFF
CDR3 DNA: TGTGCCAGCAACGAACAGGGGCGAACGAACACCGGGGAGCTGTTTTTT
D gene: TRBD1
clone size: .
V gene: TRBV2
J gene: TRBJ2-2

CDR3 protein: CASSVRGREGLNEQFF
CDR3 DNA: TGTGCCAGCAGCGTACGGGGGCGGGAGGGCCTTAATGAGCAGTTCTTC
D gene: TRBD2
clone size: once
V gene: TRBV9
J gene: TRBJ2-1

CDR3 protein: CATQRGAGGYNEQFF
CDR3 DNA: TGTGCCACCCAGCGGGGAGCGGGGGGGTACAATGAGCAGTTCTTC
D gene: TRBD2
clone size: few
V gene: TRBV10-3
J gene: TRBJ2-1

CDR3 protein: CSARHPPDREHGYTF
CDR3 DNA: TGCAGTGCTAGACACCCTCCTGACAGGGAACATGGCTACACCTTC
D gene: TRBD1
clone size: many
V gene: TRBV20-1
J gene: TRBJ1-2

CDR3 protein: CASSRDADPAVF
CDR3 DNA: TGTGCCAGCAGCCGGGACGCGGACCCGGCGGTTTTT
D gene: .
clone size: .
V gene: TRBV7-9
J gene: TRBJ1-4

CDR3 protein: CAWSAGRGYGEQFF
CDR3 DNA: TGTGCCTGGAGTGCCGGGAGGGGTTACGGTGAGCAGTTCTTC
D gene: TRBD2
clone size: few
V gene: TRBV30
J gene: TRBJ2-1

CDR3 protein: CASSLTGPGQPQHF
CDR3 DNA: TGTGCCAGCAGTTTGACAGGGCCGGGGCAGCCCCAGCATTTT
D gene: TRBD1
clone size: .
V gene: TRBV25-1
J gene: TRBJ1-5

CDR3 protein: CASSVDGGTPYEQYF
CDR3 DNA: TGTGCCAGCAGCGTAGATGGGGGGACCCCCTACGAGCAGTACTTC
D gene: .
clone size: .
V gene: TRBV9
J gene: TRBJ2-7